These 18 T cell receptor beta chains came from one sample sequenced in a study of OX40 agonist ivuxolimab in advanced cancers. Data came from immunoSEQ multiplex PCR; TCRdb stores just in-frame clones and leaves some out. This sample carries tens of thousands of clones, 85% of them seen once, and the ten largest clones take around 1.8%. Sequencing used CD4+ or CD8+ T cells sorted from blood, obtained in a trial of the OX40 agonist ivuxolimab. The receptors originated from an adult with an advanced solid tumor such as melanoma, head and neck, liver or kidney cancer.

The chain recombines TRBV9 with TRBJ2-3; D is perhaps TRBD1 (5 bases). Germline V gene data show CDR1 as SGDLS and CDR2 as YYNGEE. V lost 0 bases to trimming and J lost 8 bases, with 22 bases between them. The CDR3 loop spans 17 amino acids. The DNA of the CDR3 is TGTGCCAGCAGCGTAGCTGGCTTGGCTACAGACAGTTTTACGCAGTATTTT. It is translated as CASSVAGLATDSFTQYF.

The chain uses TRBV9 and TRBJ1-2; no clear D. Germline V gene lookup returns CDR1 SGDLS and CDR2 YYNGEE. Trimming removed 4 bases at V and 4 bases at J, with 14 bases between. This CDR3 has 14 amino acids. The CDR3 is CASSPREGFYGYTF. The CDR3 DNA is TGTGCCAGCAGCCCGCGAGAGGGATTCTATGGCTACACCTTC.

This rearrangement joins TRBV5-5 to TRBJ2-7; no definite D call. The germline V gene encodes CDR1 SGHKS and CDR2 YYEKEE (reference sequence). The CDR3 covers 15 residues. V was trimmed by 4 bases and J by 2 bases, leaving 16 bases between them. CDR3 in amino acids: CASSPRGFSPYEQYF. As DNA, the CDR3 is TGTGCCAGCAGCCCTCGTGGGTTTAGTCCCTACGAGCAGTACTTC.

A single count supports this clone. The chain combines TRBV7-2 with TRBJ2-5; 7 bases fit TRBD2. Germline V gene data show CDR1 as SGHTA and CDR2 as FQGNSA. Losses at the gene ends were 5 bases for V and 5 bases for J; bases not matched to a gene: 8. The CDR3 sequence is 14 residues long. For the CDR3, the DNA is TGTGCCAGCAGCCCAGCGGGGTACCGGGAGACCCAGTACTTC. As protein: CASSPAGYRETQYF.

J is TRBJ2-1 and V is TRBV2, with 12 positions matching TRBD2. Germline values: CDR1 SNHLY, CDR2 FYNNEI. Trimming removed 7 bases from V and 4 bases from J; junction bases left unmatched: 5. The CDR3 has 15 residues. The CDR3 DNA is TGTGCCAGCACACAGACTAGCGGGGGATACAATGAGCAGTTCTTC. The encoded protein is CASTQTSGGYNEQFF.

This chain joins TRBV11-1 and TRBJ1-1; D remains unclear. This CDR3 has 12 amino acids. The germline V and J ends were trimmed by 8 bases and 0 bases, with 7 bases remaining between them. Germline V gene sequence: CDR1 SGHAT, CDR2 FQDESV (reference sequence). CDR3 in DNA: TGTGCCAGCGGCGGGGTGAACACTGAAGCTTTCTTT. Encoded protein: CASGGVNTEAFF.

The chain uses TRBV13 and TRBJ2-3; no firm D call. This CDR3 spans 13 amino acids. CDR1 is PRHDT and CDR2 is FYEKMQ in the germline V gene (reference sequence). Trimming stripped 6 bases from V and 3 bases from J, with 10 bases between. In nucleotides, the CDR3 is TGTGCCAGCAGGCGGACCATTACAGATACGCAGTATTTT. This codes for CASRRTITDTQYF.

V is TRBV18 and J is TRBJ2-2; D is unresolved. Germline assignment: CDR1 KGHSH and CDR2 LQKENI. This CDR3 has 13 amino acids. Between the trimmed V and J ends, which lost 4 bases and 3 bases, there was a span of 6 bases. CDR3 sequence: CASSRQDTGELFF. The CDR3 DNA is TGTGCCAGCTCACGACAAGACACCGGGGAGCTGTTTTTT.

V gene TRBV19 combines with J gene TRBJ1-2, with 9 bases aligning to TRBD1. Trimming cost V 7 bases and J 8 bases; bases outside gene matches: 11. This CDR3 comprises 14 residues. Germline V CDR1 and CDR2: LNHDA, SQIVND (reference sequence). Here the CDR3 reads CASTRRTGESGYTF. The CDR3 DNA reads as TGTGCCAGTACCCGGCGGACAGGGGAATCCGGCTACACCTTC.

V gene TRBV10-3 combines with J gene TRBJ2-2; D unresolved. Germline CDR1 ENHRY, CDR2 SYGVKD. The CDR3 runs 15 residues. Trimming cost V 0 bases and J 3 bases, with 8 bases left between them. The CDR3 region has the DNA TGTGCCATCAGTGAGTCCCCGGGTGACACCGGGGAGCTGTTTTTT. Protein product: CAISESPGDTGELFF.

The chain combines TRBV7-8 with TRBJ1-2; TRBD1 is a possible D gene (5 bases). Germline V lookup: CDR1 SGHVS, CDR2 FQNEAQ. The CDR3 extends over 15 amino acids. V was clipped by 5 bases and J by 2 bases, with 15 bases between them. The CDR3: CASSPKTARNYGYTF. The DNA of the CDR3 is TGTGCCAGCAGCCCAAAGACAGCCCGGAACTATGGCTACACCTTC.

Only one count was recorded for this clone. The chain links TRBV6-1 to TRBJ2-5, with 11 positions matching TRBD2. The CDR3 covers 15 residues. The germline gives CDR1 MNHNS, CDR2 SASEGT. The J segment lost 4 bases and the V segment lost 9 bases, leaving 10 bases of the junction unmatched. The CDR3 loop is CASSGRAEIRETQYF. The CDR3 bases are TGTGCCAGTAGCGGGAGGGCCGAAATAAGAGAGACCCAGTACTTC.

The chain employs TRBV6-5 and TRBJ2-7, with D perhaps matching TRBD1 or TRBD2 (5 bases each). CDR3 size: 14 residues. Germline V lookup: CDR1 MNHEY, CDR2 SVGAGI. V gave up 7 bases and J gave up 0 bases, with 13 bases separating them. In nucleotides, the CDR3 is TGTGCCAGCAAAGGGACGACAACCTCCTACGAGCAGTACTTC. Translating it yields CASKGTTTSYEQYF.

The chain has TRBV6-5 and TRBJ2-2; 8 nucleotides align to TRBD1. Germline values: CDR1 MNHEY, CDR2 SVGAGI. This CDR3 is 15 amino acids long. Trimming took 0 bases from V and 4 from J; bases not matched to a gene: 1. CDR3 protein: CASSYSGQVTGELFF. The CDR3 DNA reads as TGTGCCAGCAGTTACTCGGGACAGGTCACCGGGGAGCTGTTTTTT.

This clone has a single count. The sample contains more than one DNA sequence encoding this CDR3. The chain is built from TRBV10-1 and TRBJ1-2; no firm D call. Germline V lookup: CDR1 WNHNN, CDR2 SYGVQD (reference sequence). The CDR3 is 13 amino acids. The germline V and J ends were trimmed by 3 bases and 2 bases, with 7 bases remaining between them. CDR3 sequence: CASSDRTNYGYTF. The DNA of the CDR3 is TGCGCCAGCAGTGACAGGACCAACTATGGCTACACCTTC.

V gene TRBV5-1 combines with J gene TRBJ2-7; possible D gene TRBD2, 6 bases. The CDR3 extends over 14 amino acids. The V end lost 4 bases, the J end lost 9 bases, and 20 bases lay between the germline ends. The germline V gene has CDR1 SGHRS and CDR2 YFSETQ. The CDR3 spells CASSQEFSGTVQYF. CDR3 sequence (DNA): TGCGCCAGCAGCCAAGAATTTTCCGGGACTGTGCAGTACTTC.

CDR3 nucleotides: TGTGCCAGCAGGACCGGGACGGATGGGCTCGCGGGTGGCTACACCTTC. Translation: CASRTGTDGLAGGYTF. The chain links TRBV6-6 to TRBJ1-2, with D possibly being TRBD1 (5 bases). V was trimmed by 6 bases and J by 7 bases, leaving 24 bases between them. The CDR3 loop spans 16 amino acids. Germline CDR1 reads MNHNY; CDR2 reads SVGAGI (reference sequence).

V usage is TRBV18 and J usage is TRBJ2-7; 11 positions agree with TRBD2. The CDR3 loop spans 14 amino acids. Looked up from germline, CDR1 is KGHSH and CDR2 is LQKENI. V dropped 6 bases and J dropped 3; count of bases not matched to a gene: 4. Here the CDR3 reads CASSQGTSGYEQYF. The CDR3 DNA reads TGTGCCAGCTCCCAAGGGACTAGCGGCTACGAGCAGTACTTC.